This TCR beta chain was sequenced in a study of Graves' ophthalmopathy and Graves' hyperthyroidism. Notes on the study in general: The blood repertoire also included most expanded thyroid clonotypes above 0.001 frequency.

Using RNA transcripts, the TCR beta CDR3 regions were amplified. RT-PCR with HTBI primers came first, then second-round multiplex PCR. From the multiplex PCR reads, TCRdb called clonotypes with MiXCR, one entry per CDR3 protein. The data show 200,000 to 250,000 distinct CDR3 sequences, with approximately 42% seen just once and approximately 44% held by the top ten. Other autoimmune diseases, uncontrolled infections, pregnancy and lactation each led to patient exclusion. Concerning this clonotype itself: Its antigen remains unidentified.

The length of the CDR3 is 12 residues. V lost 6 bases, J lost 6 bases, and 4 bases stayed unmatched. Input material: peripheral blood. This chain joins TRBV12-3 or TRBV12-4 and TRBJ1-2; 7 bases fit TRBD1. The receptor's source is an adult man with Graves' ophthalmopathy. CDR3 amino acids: CASSDRVNGYTF. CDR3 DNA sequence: TGTGCCAGCAGCGACAGGGTCAATGGCTACACCTTC.